The 7 T cell receptor beta chains reported below all come from one sample, sequenced in a study of blood T cell repertoires in COVID-19. Sequencing used immunoSEQ multiplex PCR; TCRdb keeps in-frame clones, though not all of them. Of about 180,000 clones in the sample, 70% to 90% were seen once. Sequences were obtained from peripheral blood. These receptors all stem from a man between 45 and 60 years old with active or convalescent COVID-19.

V gene TRBV5-4 combines with J gene TRBJ1-1; TRBD1 might be the D (6 bases). V dropped 0 bases and J dropped 4 bases, with 16 bases sitting between them. The CDR3 runs 16 residues. CDR1 and CDR2 from the germline V gene are SGHNT and YYREEE (reference sequence). The CDR3 loop is CASSLASQGLGTEAFF. Written as DNA, the CDR3 is TGTGCCAGCAGCTTGGCCTCCCAGGGGTTGGGCACTGAAGCTTTCTTT.

This chain uses TRBV5-6 with TRBJ1-3; no clear D gene. Germline CDR1 and CDR2: SGHDT and YYEEEE. V gave up 1 base and J gave up 1 base, with 3 bases separating them. CDR3 length equals 13 residues. CDR3 loop: CASSLRSGNTIYF. CDR3 DNA sequence: TGTGCCAGCAGCTTGCGGTCTGGAAACACCATATATTTT.

This chain links TRBV7-3 with TRBJ2-5, with 9 bases lining up with TRBD1. This CDR3 is 16 amino acids long. V was clipped by 5 bases and J by 5 bases; unmatched bases: 12. Germline values: CDR1 SGHTA, CDR2 FQGTGA. The CDR3: CASSPRTGDLSETQYF. DNA of the CDR3: TGTGCCAGCAGCCCTCGGACAGGGGATTTGTCGGAGACCCAGTACTTC. Filled out from reference TRBV7-3 and TRBJ2-5, the complete variable domain reads GAGVSQTPSNKVTEKGKYVELRCDPISGHTALYWYRQSLGQGPEFLIYFQGTGAADDSGLPNDRFFAVRPEGSVSTLKIQRTERGDSAVYLCASSPRTGDLSETQYFGPGTRLLVL.

The chain combines TRBV6-4 with TRBJ2-1; 7 bases map to TRBD2. CDR1 is MRHNA, CDR2 SNTAGT, per germline. After removal of 6 bases from V and 7 bases from J, the junction contained 9 bases not matched to a gene. CDR3 length: 14 amino acids. The CDR3: CASRGGSPRNEQFF. As DNA, the CDR3 is TGTGCCAGCAGGGGCGGGAGTCCCCGAAATGAGCAGTTCTTC.

V and J are TRBV6-2 or TRBV6-3 and TRBJ2-1; TRBD2 aligns across 9 bases. Germline V gene sequence: CDR1 MNHEY, CDR2 SVGEGT. The V gene end was trimmed by 2 bases and the J gene end by 8 bases; junction bases not matched to a gene: 13. This CDR3 is 17 amino acids long. The CDR3 protein is CASSYPLSGRFVDEQFF. In DNA form, the CDR3 reads TGTGCCAGCAGTTACCCCTTGAGCGGGAGGTTCGTGGATGAGCAGTTCTTC.

This rearrangement joins TRBV6-5 to TRBJ1-4, with a weak D call TRBD1 (5 bases). The CDR3 extends over 13 amino acids. With 7 bases removed from V and 7 bases from J, the gap between germline ends came to 13 bases. From germline, CDR1 is MNHEY and CDR2 SVGAGI. CDR3 sequence reads: CASTPDSVEKLFF. CDR3 nucleotides: TGTGCCAGCACCCCCGACAGCGTTGAAAAACTGTTTTTT.

This chain uses TRBV19 with TRBJ2-3; 8 bases align to TRBD2. Germline CDR1 is LNHDA and CDR2 is SQIVND (reference sequence). Trimming at V came to 3 bases and at J to 3 bases, leaving 8 bases not matched to a gene. This CDR3 contains 16 residues. CDR3: CASSMIGGRTTDTQYF. CDR3 nucleotides: TGTGCCAGTAGTATGATCGGCGGGAGGACTACAGATACGCAGTATTTT.